This T cell receptor (beta chain) was observed in a study of OX40 agonist ivuxolimab in advanced cancers. General study points: CD8+ T cells were the subset that, on average, had more expanded clones than CD4+.

The protocol was immunoSEQ multiplex PCR, while the TCRdb copy is restricted to in-frame clones and leaves out a portion. Among about 86,000 clones listed, 75% to 95% were seen once. On this clone itself: Its antigen is not identified.

V was pared by 3 bases and J by 5 bases, with 12 bases between. This CDR3 spans 14 amino acids. CDR1 and CDR2 (germline): LNHDA, SQIVND (reference sequence). The TCR sequence derives from an adult with an advanced solid tumor such as melanoma, head and neck, liver or kidney cancer. The source was CD4+ or CD8+ T cells sorted from blood, collected in a trial of the OX40 agonist ivuxolimab. The rearrangement uses TRBV19 and TRBJ2-3, with D tentatively TRBD2 (6 bases). Here the CDR3 reads CASSIGGQGDTQYF. The CDR3 bases are TGTGCCAGTAGTATCGGAGGGCAAGGAGATACGCAGTATTTT. Together with reference TRBV19 and TRBJ2-3, the CDR3 gives the full variable domain: DGGITQSPKYLFRKEGQNVTLSCEQNLNHDAMYWYRQDPGQGLRLIYYSQIVNDFQKGDIAEGYSVSREKKESFPLTVTSAQKNPTAFYLCASSIGGQGDTQYFGPGTRLTVL.